One and the same sample provided the 14 T cell receptor beta chains below, sequenced in a study of graft-versus-host responses after intestinal transplantation. Clones were read by immunoSEQ multiplex PCR, and TCRdb kept only the in-frame ones, dropping some. Here the sample spans tens of thousands of clones, approximately 94% being singletons. Antigens for these TCRs are unknown. Source: unstimulated CD4+ T cells sorted from spleen or lymph node cells, taken before transplant. These receptors originate from a human donor who was the organ donor for an intestinal transplant.

The chain links TRBV14 to TRBJ2-3; D might be TRBD1 (5 bases). Trimming shortened V by 4 bases and J by 0 bases, and 17 bases separated the two germline ends. CDR3 length: 17 amino acids. Germline lookup yields CDR1 SGHDN and CDR2 FVKESK. The CDR3 region has the DNA TGTGCCAGCAGCCGACAGTTCCTCCCTACCAGCACAGATACGCAGTATTTT. This sequence encodes CASSRQFLPTSTDTQYF. Using reference TRBV14 and TRBJ2-3 for the parts outside the CDR3, the full variable domain is EAGVTQFPSHSVIEKGQTVTLRCDPISGHDNLYWYRRVMGKEIKFLLHFVKESKQDESGMPNNRFLAERTGGTYSTLKVQPAELEDSGVYFCASSRQFLPTSTDTQYFGPGTRLTVL.

The J gene is TRBJ1-3, the V gene TRBV18; D unresolved. The CDR3 loop spans 15 amino acids. The V end was cut by 3 bases, the J end by 0 bases, with 9 bases between. The germline CDR1 and CDR2 sequences are KGHSH and LQKENI. The DNA of the CDR3 is TGTGCCAGCTCACCGTTCGACGGCTCTGGAAACACCATATATTTT. It translates to CASSPFDGSGNTIYF. The entire variable domain, with the rest obtained from reference TRBV18 and TRBJ1-3, is as follows: NAGVMQNPRHLVRRRGQEARLRCSPMKGHSHVYWYRQLPEEGLKFMVYLQKENIIDESGMPKERFSAEFPKEGPSILRIQQVVRGDSAAYFCASSPFDGSGNTIYFGEGSWLTVV.

The V gene is TRBV5-4, the J gene TRBJ1-2, with D perhaps TRBD1 (6 bases). Trimming removed 3 bases from V and 3 bases from J, with 12 bases in between. CDR1 SGHNT and CDR2 YYREEE come from the germline V gene (reference sequence). This CDR3 has 14 residues. CDR3 nucleotides: TGTGCCAGCAGCTCATATCAGGGGTACTATGGCTACACCTTC. Amino acids: CASSSYQGYYGYTF.

V is TRBV5-1 and J is TRBJ1-1; a weak D match, TRBD1 (6 bases). Germline V gene data show CDR1 as SGHRS and CDR2 as YFSETQ. The CDR3 has 15 residues. Deletions cut 0 bases from V and 3 bases from J, with 12 bases between. CDR3 amino acids: CASSLDDEGDTEAFF. In DNA, the CDR3 is TGCGCCAGCAGCTTGGACGACGAGGGGGACACTGAAGCTTTCTTT.

V gene TRBV7-9 combines with J gene TRBJ2-5, with D possibly TRBD1 on 8 matching bases. Trimming stripped 4 bases from V and 4 bases from J, with 16 bases between. Germline V gene sequence: CDR1 SEHNR, CDR2 FQNEAQ (reference sequence). The CDR3 extends over 15 amino acids. The CDR3 sequence: CASSSNTGGGETQYF. In DNA, the CDR3 is TGTGCCAGCAGCTCGAACACAGGGGGGGGAGAGACCCAGTACTTC.

V gene TRBV4-2 combines with J gene TRBJ1-1; tentatively, D is TRBD1 (6 bases). V dropped 0 bases and J dropped 8 bases, with 13 bases sitting between them. Germline V lookup: CDR1 LGHNA, CDR2 YNFKEQ. This CDR3 region has 14 residues. The CDR3 DNA reads TGTGCCAGCAGCCAAGATCGGGGGGCTAGGGAAGCTTTCTTT. Residues: CASSQDRGAREAFF.

The CDR3 loop is CASSLVMSSYEQYF. CDR3 DNA sequence: TGTGCCAGCAGCTTAGTAATGAGCTCCTACGAGCAGTACTTC. V usage is TRBV11-3 and J usage is TRBJ2-7; the D is unclear. Deletions cut 1 base from V and 0 bases from J, with 7 bases between. This CDR3 has 14 residues. Germline CDR1 SGHNT, CDR2 YENEEA.

The chain recombines TRBV5-1 with TRBJ2-3; 9 bases fit TRBD1. The CDR3 is 15 residues long. V lost 2 bases to trimming and J lost 1 base; unmatched junction nucleotides: 2. CDR1 is SGHRS, CDR2 YFSETQ, per germline. CDR3 amino acids: CASSFGDRGTDTQYF. The DNA of the CDR3 is TGCGCCAGCAGCTTCGGGGACAGGGGCACAGATACGCAGTATTTT.

The genes are TRBV5-1 and TRBJ2-7; 8 bases fit TRBD1. This CDR3 is built from 17 residues. Germline values: CDR1 SGHRS, CDR2 YFSETQ. With V trimmed by 2 bases and J by 0 bases, 10 bases remained unmatched. CDR3 residues: CASSFMVGQGSSYEQYF. For the CDR3, the DNA is TGCGCCAGCAGCTTCATGGTAGGACAGGGAAGCTCCTACGAGCAGTACTTC.

V usage is TRBV6-5 and J usage is TRBJ2-7; D unresolved. The germline V gene encodes CDR1 MNHEY and CDR2 SVGAGI. The CDR3 covers 14 residues. Trimming cost V 8 bases and J 4 bases, with 18 bases left between them. The CDR3: CASARQHGLYEQYF. The CDR3 DNA reads as TGTGCCAGCGCCAGGCAGCACGGGTTGTACGAGCAGTACTTC.

The chain has TRBV9 and TRBJ2-5; the match to TRBD2 covers 8 bases. The CDR3 covers 15 residues. Germline V gene sequence: CDR1 SGDLS, CDR2 YYNGEE. V shed 2 bases, J shed 5 bases, and the junction held 8 bases outside the gene matches. The CDR3 sequence is CASSVSGAAFETQYF. As DNA, the CDR3 is TGTGCCAGCAGCGTTAGCGGGGCTGCGTTCGAGACCCAGTACTTC.

This rearrangement joins TRBV30 to TRBJ1-6, with D perhaps TRBD1 (5 bases). Trimming cost V 5 bases and J 6 bases, with 11 bases left between them. This CDR3 contains 13 residues. Germline V gives CDR1 GTSNPN, CDR2 SVGIG (reference sequence). The CDR3 loop reads CAWSGLGNSPLHF. DNA for the CDR3: TGTGCCTGGTCAGGGCTTGGTAATTCACCCCTCCACTTT.

This chain links TRBV28 with TRBJ2-5; D unresolved. The CDR3 has 14 amino acids. In germline, CDR1 is MDHEN, CDR2 SYDVKM. V was trimmed by 2 bases and J by 2 bases, leaving 9 bases between them. The chain's CDR3 is CASSLGYNQETQYF. The CDR3 DNA reads as TGTGCCAGCAGTTTAGGCTACAATCAAGAGACCCAGTACTTC.

The chain couples TRBV6-1 to TRBJ2-5; 8 nucleotides match TRBD1. V lost 2 bases and J lost 2; bases outside the gene matches: 4. Germline loops: CDR1 MNHNS, CDR2 SASEGT. The CDR3 is made up of 15 amino acids. CDR3 sequence: CASSEQGAKQETQYF. CDR3 sequence (DNA): TGTGCCAGCAGTGAACAGGGGGCAAAGCAAGAGACCCAGTACTTC.